The rows below give T cell receptor beta chains drawn from one sample of a study of shared clonotypes between healthy human individuals. The data were produced by immunoSEQ multiplex PCR, yet TCRdb's version contains in-frame clones alone and is incomplete. The sample records roughly 2.5 million clones, around nine tenths being singletons. Source material: naive CD4+ T cells sorted from blood. The receptors originated from a man aged 18 to 30 in good health. CDR3s include the opening cysteine and the closing phenylalanine or tryptophan. The D gene is left open where the match is weak. Not every row has a clone size; where given, it reads once, few, many or a size class.

TRBV5-1	.	TRBJ1-1	.	TGCGCCAGCGCCGCTTCGGCGGTCATGAACACTGAAGCTTTCTTT	CASAASAVMNTEAFF
TRBV10-3	.	TRBJ2-1	.	TGTGCCATCAGTGAGAGGTCGGGGCGTTCCTACAATGAGCAGTTCTTC	CAISERSGRSYNEQFF
TRBV5-6	.	TRBJ2-5	.	TGTGCCAGCAGCGGCAAACGAGAGACCCAGTACTTC	CASSGKRETQYF
TRBV2	TRBD2	TRBJ2-1	.	TGTGCCAGCAGTGTCGGAACTAGCGGGATCGTCTACAATGAGCAGTTCTTC	CASSVGTSGIVYNEQFF
TRBV6-5	.	TRBJ2-7	.	TGTGCCAGCAGTTACCGAGGGGACGGGACCTACGAGCAGTACTTC	CASSYRGDGTYEQYF
TRBV7-9	TRBD1	TRBJ2-7	.	TGTGCCAGCAGCCGGGGACAGAACTACGAGCAGTACTTC	CASSRGQNYEQYF
TRBV10-1	.	TRBJ2-7	.	TGCGCCAGCAGTGAGTCGAGGGTTCTCTACGAGCAGTACTTC	CASSESRVLYEQYF
TRBV30	.	TRBJ1-3	.	TGTGCTTGTTCCTCTGGAAACACCATATATTTT	CACSSGNTIYF
TRBV6-5	TRBD1	TRBJ1-1	.	TGTGCCAGCGCGGCAGGGGGGGGCACGTCGACTGAAGCTTTCTTT	CASAAGGGTSTEAFF
TRBV5-1	.	TRBJ2-3	.	TGCGCCAGCAGCTCCGTAAGCACAGATACGCAGTATTTT	CASSSVSTDTQYF
TRBV18	TRBD1	TRBJ1-4	few	TGTGCCAGCTCACCATCCCGACAGGGCAATGAAAAACTGTTTTTT	CASSPSRQGNEKLFF
TRBV2	.	TRBJ1-2	.	TGTGCCAGCAGCGTACAGGGTTCGTTGGGCTACACCTTC	CASSVQGSLGYTF
TRBV28	.	TRBJ1-2	.	TGTGCCTTGAGGGGGGACTATGGCTACACCTTC	CALRGDYGYTF
TRBV4-1	.	TRBJ1-3	.	TGCGCCAGCAGCCCCCATCAGAACTCTGGAAACACCATATATTTT	CASSPHQNSGNTIYF
TRBV7-3	TRBD1	TRBJ1-1	.	TGTGCCAGCAGCTTTACAGGGGCTGCTGAAGCTTTCTTT	CASSFTGAAEAFF
TRBV30	.	TRBJ1-3	.	TGTGCCTGGCAGATAGGGGGCTCTGGAAACACCATATATTTT	CAWQIGGSGNTIYF
TRBV7-2	.	TRBJ1-6	.	TGTGCCAGCAGCTTGGGTCAATCACCCCTCCACTTT	CASSLGQSPLHF
TRBV6-1	.	TRBJ2-2	.	TGTGCCAGCAGTGGAAGGGGCCGTGCCGGGGAGCTGTTTTTT	CASSGRGRAGELFF
TRBV25-1	TRBD1	TRBJ2-3	.	TGTGCCAGCAGTGACCCCGGGACAGGGGATACAGATACGCAGTATTTT	CASSDPGTGDTDTQYF
TRBV30	.	TRBJ2-2	.	TGTGCCTGGAGTGTCTGGGCGACCGGGGAGCTGTTTTTT	CAWSVWATGELFF
TRBV12-5	.	TRBJ1-1	.	TGTGCTAGTGGTTTCAGGGGTTCCGTAGAAGCTTTCTTT	CASGFRGSVEAFF
TRBV25-1	.	TRBJ1-5	.	TGTGCCAGCAGTGAATCCCAGGGTTATGATCAGCCCCAGCATTTT	CASSESQGYDQPQHF
TRBV4-1	TRBD2	TRBJ2-2	.	TGCGCCAGCAGCCAAGATCTAGCGGGGGGGCGCACCGGGGAGCTGTTTTTT	CASSQDLAGGRTGELFF
TRBV6-1	.	TRBJ1-2	.	TGTGCCAGCAGTGGTCGGGGGGCCCAGGACTATGGCTACACCTTC	CASSGRGAQDYGYTF
TRBV7-3	.	TRBJ1-6	.	TGTGCCAGCAGCCCCCCGGGCTCACCCCTCCACTTT	CASSPPGSPLHF
TRBV6-5	.	TRBJ2-2	.	TGTGCCAGCAGTGGCGGGACAACAAACACCGGGGAGCTGTTTTTT	CASSGGTTNTGELFF
TRBV7-9	.	TRBJ2-1	.	TGTGCCAGCAGCTTAGCCCATTACAATGAGCAGTTCTTC	CASSLAHYNEQFF
TRBV5-1	TRBD2	TRBJ2-1	.	TGCGCCAGCAGCTCTATTAGCGGGGGAGCCTACAATGAGCAGTTCTTC	CASSSISGGAYNEQFF
TRBV2	.	TRBJ2-5	.	TGTGCCAGCAGACTAGCGAGGGGGGGAGAGACCCAGTACTTC	CASRLARGGETQYF
TRBV5-6	.	TRBJ2-7	.	TGTGCCAGCAGCTCCTCCGCGGCTCCCACCGAGCAGTACTTC	CASSSSAAPTEQYF
TRBV30	.	TRBJ1-4	.	TGTGCCTGGTCCTCCGGGGAAGGTGAAAAACTGTTTTTT	CAWSSGEGEKLFF
TRBV5-6	.	TRBJ2-2	.	TGTGCCAGCAGCTTGTTCCCCGGGGAGCTGTTTTTT	CASSLFPGELFF